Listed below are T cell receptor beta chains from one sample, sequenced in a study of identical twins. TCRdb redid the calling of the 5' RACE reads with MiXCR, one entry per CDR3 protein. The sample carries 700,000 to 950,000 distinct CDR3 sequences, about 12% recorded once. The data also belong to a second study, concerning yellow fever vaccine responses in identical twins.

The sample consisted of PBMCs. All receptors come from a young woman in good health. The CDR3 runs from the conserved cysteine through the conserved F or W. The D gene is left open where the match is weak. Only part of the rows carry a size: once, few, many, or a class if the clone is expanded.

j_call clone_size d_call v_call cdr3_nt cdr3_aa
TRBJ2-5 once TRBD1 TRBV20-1 TGCAGTGCTAACAGGGACAGGGGAGAGACCCAGTACTTC CSANRDRGETQYF
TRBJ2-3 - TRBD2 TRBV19 TGTGCCAGTAACAAACTAGCGAGCACAGATACGCAGTATTTT CASNKLASTDTQYF
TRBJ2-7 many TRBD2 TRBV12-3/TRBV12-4 TGTGCCAGCAGATCCCAACTAGCGGGAGATCGCGACGAGCAGTACTTC CASRSQLAGDRDEQYF
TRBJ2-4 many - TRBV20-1 TGCAGTGCTAGAGCGATCGGGGGAGAACGCTTAGCCAAAAACATTCAGTACTTC CSARAIGGERLAKNIQYF
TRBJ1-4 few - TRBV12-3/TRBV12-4 TGTGCCAGCAGAGCCACAGCAGCAACTAATGAAAAACTGTTTTTT CASRATAATNEKLFF
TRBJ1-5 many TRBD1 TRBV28 TGTGCCAGCAAGGGACAGGGGGGTCAGCCCCAGCATTTT CASKGQGGQPQHF
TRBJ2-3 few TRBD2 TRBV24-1 TGTGCCACCAGTGATTTGGTCGGAGAGGTAGCGGGAGACTTTAGCACAGATACGCAGTATTTT CATSDLVGEVAGDFSTDTQYF
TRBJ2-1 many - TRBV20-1 TGCAGTGCTAGAGATCGGCTGGGTTACAATGAGCAGTTCTTC CSARDRLGYNEQFF
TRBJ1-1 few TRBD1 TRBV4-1 TGCGCCAGCAGCCCTTTACAGGGGAACGCTTGGAACACTGAAGCTTTCTTT CASSPLQGNAWNTEAFF
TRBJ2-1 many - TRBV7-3 TGTGCCAGCAGTCAGGGGAGCAGGAATGAGCAGTTCTTC CASSQGSRNEQFF
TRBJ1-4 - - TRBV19 TGTGCCAGTAGTATAATGGGAGCACCTGAAAAACTGTTTTTT CASSIMGAPEKLFF
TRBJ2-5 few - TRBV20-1 TGCAGTGCTAGAGATTTAAGGGGAGGAGAGACCCAGTACTTC CSARDLRGGETQYF
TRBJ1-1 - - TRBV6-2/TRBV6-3 TGTGCCAGCCGCTACGGAGGGGGGCCTGAAGCTTTCTTT CASRYGGGPEAFF
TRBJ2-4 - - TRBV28 TGTGCCAGCAGTATTACAAAAGCGAGGAGAGCCAAAAACATTCAGTACTTC CASSITKARRAKNIQYF
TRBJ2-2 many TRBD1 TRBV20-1 TGCAGTGCTAGAACAGGGGGCAACACCGGGGAGCTGTTTTTT CSARTGGNTGELFF
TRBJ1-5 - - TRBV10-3 TGTGCCATCAGTCAGGGTAATCAGCCCCAGCATTTT CAISQGNQPQHF
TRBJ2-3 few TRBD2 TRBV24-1 TGTGCCACCAGTGCTTTGATCGGGACTAGCGGGATTGCAGATACGCAGTATTTT CATSALIGTSGIADTQYF
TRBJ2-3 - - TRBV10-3 TGTGCCACCAGGCCCATGGGGTCCACAGATACGCAGTATTTT CATRPMGSTDTQYF
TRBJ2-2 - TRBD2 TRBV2 TGTGCCTTCTGCAAGACTAGCGGGGGTCTCGCGAACACCGGGGAGCTGTTTTTT CAFCKTSGGLANTGELFF
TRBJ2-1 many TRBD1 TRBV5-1 TGCGCCAGCAGCTTGGGAGACAGGGATTGGAATGAGCAGTTCTTC CASSLGDRDWNEQFF
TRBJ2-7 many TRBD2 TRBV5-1 TGCGCCAGCAGCTTGGTCGGGCGGGAGAACAACGAGCAGTACTTC CASSLVGRENNEQYF
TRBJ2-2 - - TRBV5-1 TGCGCCAGCGCCCAATCGGGGGTGGACGGGGAGCTGTTTTTT CASAQSGVDGELFF
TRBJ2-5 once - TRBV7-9 TGTGCCAGCAGGGACATGGAGACCCAGTACTTC CASRDMETQYF
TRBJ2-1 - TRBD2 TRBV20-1 TGCAGTGCTACCTCGTCCAGCGGGGGCTGGGAGCAGTTCTTC CSATSSSGGWEQFF
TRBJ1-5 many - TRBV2 TGTGCCAGCAGTGAGTATAGTCACAATCAGCCCCAGCATTTT CASSEYSHNQPQHF
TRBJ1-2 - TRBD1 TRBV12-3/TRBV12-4 TGTGCCAGCACCCCTTACGACAGGGGTGGCTACACCTTC CASTPYDRGGYTF
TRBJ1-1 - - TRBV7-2 TGTGCCAGCAGCTTAGTAGTGGGAGTGAACACTGAAGCTTTCTTT CASSLVVGVNTEAFF
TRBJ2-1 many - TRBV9 TGTGCCAGCAGCGTAGGCGCTGAGCAGTTCTTC CASSVGAEQFF
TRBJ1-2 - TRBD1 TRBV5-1 TGCGCCAGCAGCTTGGCAGCCGGACAGGGACAGAACTATGGCTACACCTTC CASSLAAGQGQNYGYTF
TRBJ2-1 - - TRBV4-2 TGTGCCAGCAGCCAAGAGTTCACCCCCGGGTACAATGAGCAGTTCTTC CASSQEFTPGYNEQFF
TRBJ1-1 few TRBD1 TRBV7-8 TGTGCCAGCAGCGAATCTACCGGGACAGGGGGCCGGAACACTGAAGCTTTCTTT CASSESTGTGGRNTEAFF
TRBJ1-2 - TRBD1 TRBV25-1 TGTGCCAGCAGTGAACTCTATGACAGGGGTTATGGCTACACCTTC CASSELYDRGYGYTF
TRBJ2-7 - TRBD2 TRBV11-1 TGTGCCAGCAGCAAAGGACTAGCGGGAGCTCGCTGGACGGCCGAGCAGTACTTC CASSKGLAGARWTAEQYF
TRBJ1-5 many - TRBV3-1 TGTGCCAGCAGCCAAGATCAAACAGGCCGACGTTCGGCCCAGCATTTT CASSQDQTGRRSAQHF
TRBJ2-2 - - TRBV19 TGTGCCAGTGGACCCCAGGGAATGGCCGGGGAGCTGTTTTTT CASGPQGMAGELFF
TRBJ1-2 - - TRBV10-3 TGTGCCATCAGTGAGTCGCCGGGACCTTCAGCTAACTATGGCTACACCTTC CAISESPGPSANYGYTF
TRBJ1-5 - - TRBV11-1 TGTGCCAGCAGCTTAGAGGGCAGGGGTTTTGGCAATCAGCCCCAGCATTTT CASSLEGRGFGNQPQHF
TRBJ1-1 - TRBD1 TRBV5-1 TGCGCCAGCAGCACGGGACAGGTCCCCAACACTGAAGCTTTCTTT CASSTGQVPNTEAFF
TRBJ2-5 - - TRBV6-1 TGTGCCAGCAGCCCCATTTGGGGGGCCCAAGAGACCCAGTACTTC CASSPIWGAQETQYF
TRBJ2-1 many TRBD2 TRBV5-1 TGCGCCAGCAGCTTGGGTGCTAGCGGGAGTGCTGAGCAGTTCTTC CASSLGASGSAEQFF
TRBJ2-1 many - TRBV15 TGTGCCACCAGCAGAGGCTCTGTCCAAGGAGGCTGGTACTACAATGAGCAGTTCTTC CATSRGSVQGGWYYNEQFF
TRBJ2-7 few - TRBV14 TGTGCCAGCAGCCACCGGATAGAGCAGTACTTC CASSHRIEQYF
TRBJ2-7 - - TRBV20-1 TGCAGTGCTAGACCTCGGGACCCCTACGAGCAGTACTTC CSARPRDPYEQYF
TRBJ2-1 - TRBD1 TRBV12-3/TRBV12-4 TGTGCCAGCAGTTCTAGGACAGGGGGGAATGAGCAGTTCTTC CASSSRTGGNEQFF
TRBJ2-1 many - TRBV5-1 TGCGCCAGCAGCTTGGTTCCTAGCGTGGATGAGCAGTTCTTC CASSLVPSVDEQFF
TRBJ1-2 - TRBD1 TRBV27 TGTGCCAGCAGTCCGCAGGGGGGATCCTATGGCTACACCTTC CASSPQGGSYGYTF
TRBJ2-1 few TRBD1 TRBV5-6 TGTGCCAGCAGCTCGTCGATGGGGACCAGGGGGCTCTCCTACAATGAGCAGTTCTTC CASSSSMGTRGLSYNEQFF
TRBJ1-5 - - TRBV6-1 TGTGCCAGCAGTGAATTAGCCGACGGATATAGCAATCAGCCCCAGCATTTT CASSELADGYSNQPQHF
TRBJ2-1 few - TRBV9 TGTGCCAGCAGCGTAGGTTCGGGAAGCGGCTACAATGAGCAGTTCTTC CASSVGSGSGYNEQFF
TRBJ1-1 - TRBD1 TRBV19 TGTGCCAGTAGTAAGAACAGGGGGCGGGTGAACACTGAAGCTTTCTTT CASSKNRGRVNTEAFF
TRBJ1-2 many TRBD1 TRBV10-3 TGTGCCATCAGTGAGGCAGGGGGCGGCTACACCTTC CAISEAGGGYTF
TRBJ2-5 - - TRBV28 TGTGCCAGCAGTTTTAGCCCGGGGCTCGGCTCCTTTCAAGAGACCCAGTACTTC CASSFSPGLGSFQETQYF
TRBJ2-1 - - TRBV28 TGTGCCAGCTACGATCATCCCAATGAGCAGTTCTTC CASYDHPNEQFF
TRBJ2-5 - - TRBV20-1 TGCAGTGCTACCACCATAGCAGACAAAGAGACCCAGTACTTC CSATTIADKETQYF
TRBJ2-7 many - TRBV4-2 TGTGCCAGCAGCCAAGATTACATGTACGAGCAGTACTTC CASSQDYMYEQYF
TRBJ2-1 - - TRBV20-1 TGCAGTGCTAATGGACAGCTAGGGCTCAATGAGCAGTTCTTC CSANGQLGLNEQFF
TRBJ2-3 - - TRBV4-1 TGCGCCAGCAGCCAATACGCCGCGGGGGCTAGCACAGATACGCAGTATTTT CASSQYAAGASTDTQYF
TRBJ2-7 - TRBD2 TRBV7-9 TGTGCCAGCAGCGACGGGACTAGCGGATCGCCCTCCTACGAGCAGTACTTC CASSDGTSGSPSYEQYF
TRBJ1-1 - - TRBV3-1 TGTGCCTTCAGCCTACTCTACCGGGGGCTGACCCTGAACACTGAAGCTTTCTTT CAFSLLYRGLTLNTEAFF
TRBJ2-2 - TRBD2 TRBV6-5 TGTGCCAGCAGTTATAAGGCTAGCGGGGGGGGCACCGGGGAGCTGTTTTTT CASSYKASGGGTGELFF